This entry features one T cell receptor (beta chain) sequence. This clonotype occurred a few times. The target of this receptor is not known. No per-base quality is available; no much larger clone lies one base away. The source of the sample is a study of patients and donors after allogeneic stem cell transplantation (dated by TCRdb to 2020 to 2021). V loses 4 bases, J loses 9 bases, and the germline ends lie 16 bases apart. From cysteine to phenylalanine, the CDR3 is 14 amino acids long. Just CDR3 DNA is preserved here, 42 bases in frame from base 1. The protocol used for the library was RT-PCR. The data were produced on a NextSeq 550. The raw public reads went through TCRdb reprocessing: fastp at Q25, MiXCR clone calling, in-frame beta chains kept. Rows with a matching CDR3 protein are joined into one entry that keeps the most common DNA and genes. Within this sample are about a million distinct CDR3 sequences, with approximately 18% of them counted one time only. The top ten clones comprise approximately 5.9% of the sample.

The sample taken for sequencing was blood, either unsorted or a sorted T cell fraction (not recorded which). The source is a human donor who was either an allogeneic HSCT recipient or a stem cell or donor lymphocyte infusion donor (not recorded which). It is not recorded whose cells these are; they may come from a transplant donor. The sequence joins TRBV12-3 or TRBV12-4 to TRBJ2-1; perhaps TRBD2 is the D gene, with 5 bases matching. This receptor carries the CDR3 CASSSSLLGGEQFF. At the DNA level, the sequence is TGTGCCAGCAGTTCATCACTACTAGGCGGTGAGCAGTTCTTC.